The clone carrying this T cell receptor (beta chain) was recorded a few times. Its antigen is unidentified. This specimen belongs to a study of T cell repertoires in cytomegalovirus infection. Study-wide findings and caveats: The ex vivo response showed dominance by HLA-C-restricted CMV-specific TCR beta clonotypes.

V was shortened by 3 bases and J by 4 bases, with 15 bases between the two germline ends. The CDR3 length is 16 residues. Germline V gives CDR1 LGHNT, CDR2 FRNRAP. TCRdb processed the reads anew with MiXCR; each CDR3 protein has one entry. The sample comprises approximately 1,000,000 distinct CDR3 sequences, approximately 31% of which are singletons, and over 12% rests with the top ten. V gene TRBV12-5 combines with J gene TRBJ1-4; weak D call: TRBD1 (5 bases). Specimen: cultured CD8+ T cells from PBMCs, collected from culture after CMV antigen stimulation. The sequence was obtained from a human donor in good health (CMV status not recorded). Some clones in this sample may be carry-over from other donors' samples. The CDR3 sequence is CASGFRQGAHNEKLFF. Here the CDR3 DNA reads TGTGCTAGTGGTTTTCGGCAGGGCGCCCATAATGAAAAACTGTTTTTT.